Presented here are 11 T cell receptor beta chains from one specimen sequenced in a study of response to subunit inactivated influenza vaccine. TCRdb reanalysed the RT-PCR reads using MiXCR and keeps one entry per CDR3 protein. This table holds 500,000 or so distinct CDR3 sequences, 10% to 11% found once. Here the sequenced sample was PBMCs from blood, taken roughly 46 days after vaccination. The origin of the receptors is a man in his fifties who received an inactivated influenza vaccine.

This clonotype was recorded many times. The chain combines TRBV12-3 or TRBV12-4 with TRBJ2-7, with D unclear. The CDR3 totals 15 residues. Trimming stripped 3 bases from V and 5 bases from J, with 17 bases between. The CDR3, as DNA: TGTGCCAGCAGTTTCCAGGTTGGCCTTCGGGACGAGCAGTACTTC. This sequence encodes CASSFQVGLRDEQYF.

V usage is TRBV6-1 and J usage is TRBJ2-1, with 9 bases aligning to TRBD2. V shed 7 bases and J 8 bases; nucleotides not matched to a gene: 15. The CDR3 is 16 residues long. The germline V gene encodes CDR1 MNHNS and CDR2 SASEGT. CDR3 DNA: TGTGCCAGCAACTACAACCGGGCTAGCGGGGCCGATGAGCAGTTCTTC. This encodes CASNYNRASGADEQFF.

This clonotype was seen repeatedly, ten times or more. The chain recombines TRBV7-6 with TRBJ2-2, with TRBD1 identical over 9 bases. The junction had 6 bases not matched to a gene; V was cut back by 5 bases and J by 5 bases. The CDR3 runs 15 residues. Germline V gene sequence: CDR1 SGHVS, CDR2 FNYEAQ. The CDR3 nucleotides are TGTGCCAGCAGCCGGACAGGGGCAAATACCGGGGAGCTGTTTTTT. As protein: CASSRTGANTGELFF.

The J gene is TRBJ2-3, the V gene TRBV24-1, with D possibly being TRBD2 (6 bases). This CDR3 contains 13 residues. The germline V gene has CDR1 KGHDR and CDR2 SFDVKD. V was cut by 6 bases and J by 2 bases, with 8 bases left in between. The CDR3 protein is CATSSGLTDTQYF. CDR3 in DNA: TGTGCCACCAGTAGCGGGCTCACAGATACGCAGTATTTT.

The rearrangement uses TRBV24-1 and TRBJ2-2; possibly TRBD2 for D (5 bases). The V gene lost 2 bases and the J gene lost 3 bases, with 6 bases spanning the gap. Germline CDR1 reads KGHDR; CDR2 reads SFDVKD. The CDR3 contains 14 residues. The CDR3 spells CATSDSGYTGELFF. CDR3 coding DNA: TGTGCCACCAGTGATTCGGGGTACACCGGGGAGCTGTTTTTT.

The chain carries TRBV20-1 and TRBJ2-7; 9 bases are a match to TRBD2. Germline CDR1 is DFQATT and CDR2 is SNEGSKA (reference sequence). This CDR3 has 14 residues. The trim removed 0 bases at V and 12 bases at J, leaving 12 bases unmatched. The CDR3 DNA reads TGCAGTGCTAGAGAAGGAACTAGCGGGTATTATCGGTACTTC. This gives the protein CSAREGTSGYYRYF.

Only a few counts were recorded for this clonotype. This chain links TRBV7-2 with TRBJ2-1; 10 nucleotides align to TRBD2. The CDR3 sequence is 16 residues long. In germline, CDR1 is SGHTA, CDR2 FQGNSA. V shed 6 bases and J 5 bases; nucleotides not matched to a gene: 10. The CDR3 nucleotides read TGTGCCAGCAGTTTCCGCTCAGCGGGGGGGAACAATGAGCAGTTCTTC. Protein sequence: CASSFRSAGGNNEQFF.

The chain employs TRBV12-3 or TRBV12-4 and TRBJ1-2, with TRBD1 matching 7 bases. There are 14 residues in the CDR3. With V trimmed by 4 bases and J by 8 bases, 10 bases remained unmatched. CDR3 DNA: TGTGCCAGCAGTTCTTTGGAGGGGGCAACGGGCTACACCTTC. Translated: CASSSLEGATGYTF.

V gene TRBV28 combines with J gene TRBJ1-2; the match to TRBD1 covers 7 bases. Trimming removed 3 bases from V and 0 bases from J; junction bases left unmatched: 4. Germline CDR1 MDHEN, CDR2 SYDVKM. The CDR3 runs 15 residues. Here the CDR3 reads CASSFAGTANYGYTF. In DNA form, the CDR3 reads TGTGCCAGCAGTTTTGCCGGGACAGCTAACTATGGCTACACCTTC.

The CDR3 loop is CASSPKSRTGGVEQYF. For the CDR3, the DNA is TGCGCCAGCAGCCCGAAGAGTCGGACAGGGGGAGTCGAGCAGTACTTC. The chain has TRBV4-1 and TRBJ2-7, with 10 bases identical to TRBD1. The V and J ends lost 4 bases and 6 bases, in that order; junction bases with no gene match: 12. CDR1 and CDR2 from the germline V gene are MGHRA and YSYEKL. The CDR3 spans 16 residues.

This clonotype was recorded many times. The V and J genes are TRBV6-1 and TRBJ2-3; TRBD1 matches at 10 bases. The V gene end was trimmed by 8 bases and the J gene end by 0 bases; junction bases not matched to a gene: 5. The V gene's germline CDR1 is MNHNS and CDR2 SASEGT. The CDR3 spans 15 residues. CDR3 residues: CASGGQGTSTDTQYF. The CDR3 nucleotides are TGTGCCAGCGGGGGACAGGGGACTAGCACAGATACGCAGTATTTT.